The 7 T cell receptor beta chains reported below all come from one sample, sequenced in a study of T cell repertoires in cytomegalovirus infection. Their antigens remain unidentified. TCRdb re-analysed the reads in MiXCR, keeping a single row per CDR3 protein. The profile shows approximately 910,000 distinct CDR3 sequences, around 30% of them singletons. The sample consisted of cultured CD8+ T cells from PBMCs, taken from culture after CMV antigen stimulation. These receptors all stem from a human donor in good health (CMV status not recorded). Some clones in this sample may be carry-over from other donors' samples.

About this clonotype: A much larger clonotype is one base distant, so this may be a read error. The rearrangement joins TRBV7-2 to TRBJ2-3; 9 nucleotides align to TRBD2. This CDR3 has 14 amino acids. The germline gives CDR1 SGHTA, CDR2 FQGNSA. V gave up 7 bases and J gave up 7 bases; unmatched junction bases: 9. CDR3 amino acids: CASNSGGGAYTQYF. CDR3 sequence (DNA): TGTGCCAGCAACTCTGGCGGGGGGGCGTATACGCAGTATTTT.

This clonotype was recorded many times. The chain carries TRBV7-8 and TRBJ1-6; 7 bases map to TRBD1. The CDR3 runs 15 residues. Trimming cost V 5 bases and J 8 bases; bases outside gene matches: 9. CDR1 and CDR2 from the germline V gene are SGHVS and FQNEAQ. The CDR3 DNA follows: TGTGCCAGCAGCCCTGCGGGACAGAGTGATTCACCCCTCCACTTT. It translates to CASSPAGQSDSPLHF.

The chain combines TRBV28 with TRBJ2-7; 8 bases are shared with TRBD2. Trimming at V came to 3 bases and at J to 1 base, leaving 8 bases not matched to a gene. Germline V gene lookup returns CDR1 MDHEN and CDR2 SYDVKM. The CDR3 consists of 16 residues. DNA for the CDR3: TGTGCCAGCAGTTTGGACCGGGGGGGGAAATCCTACGAGCAGTACGTC. Amino acid sequence: CASSLDRGGKSYEQYV.

On this clonotype itself: One end of the junction is discordant with germline, which a read error may explain. The CDR3 region has the DNA TGTCCCAGCAGCTTGTCCGTCTGGGAAGCTTTCTTT. Its protein product is CPSSLSVWEAFF. The chain is built from TRBV12-3 or TRBV12-4 and TRBJ1-1, with D unresolved. The CDR3 has 12 residues.

This clonotype has at least ten counts. This sequence joins TRBV10-3 and TRBJ1-4; no firm D call. CDR1 ENHRY and CDR2 SYGVKD come from the germline V gene. This CDR3 is built from 15 residues. Trimming shortened V by 0 bases and J by 5 bases, and 10 bases separated the two germline ends. For the CDR3, the DNA is TGTGCCATCAGTGAGTCCGGGCGGATCAATGAAAAACTGTTTTTT. Encoded protein: CAISESGRINEKLFF.

This clonotype was seen once. The CDR3: CASSDLGDTLGAKAFF. The CDR3 region has the DNA TGTGCCAGCAGTGATCTGGGCGACACCCTGGGTGCTAAAGCTTTCTTT. The chain links TRBV6-1 to TRBJ1-1; D not resolved. Germline CDR1 is MNHNS and CDR2 is SASEGT. The CDR3 totals 16 residues. V was pared by 3 bases and J by 9 bases, with 23 bases between.

This clonotype was recorded a few times. The gene calls are TRBV7-6 and TRBJ1-1; D unclear. CDR3 size: 14 residues. The germline V gene has CDR1 SGHVS and CDR2 FNYEAQ. Trimming left V 5 bases short and J 4 bases short, with 14 bases between. CDR3: CASSDGSRATEAFF. The CDR3 DNA follows: TGTGCCAGCAGCGATGGTTCTAGGGCCACTGAAGCTTTCTTT. The variable domain in full, with the rest retrieved from reference TRBV7-6 and TRBJ1-1, is GAGVSQSPRYKVTKRGQDVALRCDPISGHVSLYWYRQALGQGPEFLTYFNYEAQQDKSGLPNDRFSAERPEGSISTLTIQRTEQRDSAMYRCASSDGSRATEAFFGQGTRLTVV.